Each of the 16 T cell receptor beta chains below was sequenced from the same sample in a study of T cell responses to AZD1222 COVID-19 vaccine. Sequenced by immunoSEQ multiplex PCR; TCRdb stores in-frame clones only, minus some. The top ten clones hold 10% of a sample with some 120,000 clones, 80% to 90% of them seen once. Sequencing was performed on peripheral blood, taken on day 0 of AZD1222 vaccination. These TCRs come from an adult in good health.

The V gene is TRBV4-3, the J gene TRBJ2-6; 8 bases align to TRBD2. CDR3 length: 18 amino acids. CDR1 and CDR2 from the germline V gene are LGHNA and YSLEER. V lost 0 bases, J lost 0 bases, and 4 bases stayed unmatched. The CDR3 DNA is TGCGCCAGCAGCCAAGACCCTAGCGGGCCCTCTGGGGCCAACGTCCTGACTTTC. The encoded protein is CASSQDPSGPSGANVLTF.

This clone has just one count. This chain links TRBV11-2 with TRBJ1-2; 7 nucleotides agree with TRBD1. The germline V gene has CDR1 SGHAT and CDR2 FQNNGV. After removal of 6 bases from V and 2 bases from J, the junction contained 6 bases not matched to a gene. The CDR3 runs 14 residues. In nucleotides, the CDR3 is TGTGCCAGCAGGCGACAGGGTGTAAACTATGGCTACACCTTC. Its translation: CASRRQGVNYGYTF. Complete variable domain (other parts from reference TRBV11-2 and TRBJ1-2): EAGVAQSPRYKIIEKRQSVAFWCNPISGHATLYWYQQILGQGPKLLIQFQNNGVVDDSQLPKDRFSAERLKGVDSTLKIQPAKLEDSAVYLCASRRQGVNYGYTFGSGTRLTVV.

CDR3 amino acids: CASSPDPTGRRGSYEQYF. Written as DNA, the CDR3 is TGTGCCAGCAGCCCCGACCCGACAGGGCGAAGGGGTTCCTACGAGCAGTACTTC. The V gene is TRBV3-1 (or the pseudogene TRBV3-2), the J gene TRBJ2-7; TRBD1 aligns across 7 bases. Germline V gene sequence: CDR1 LGHDT, CDR2 YNNKEL (reference sequence). The CDR3 runs to 18 residues. Trimming cost V 4 bases and J 1 base; bases outside gene matches: 16.

The V call is TRBV19, the J call TRBJ1-5, with 8 bases fitting TRBD1. The germline V gene encodes CDR1 LNHDA and CDR2 SQIVND (reference sequence). Trimming at V came to 10 bases and at J to 3 bases, leaving 8 bases not matched to a gene. CDR3 length equals 14 residues. This chain's CDR3 is CATGQGRNNQPQHF. In DNA form, the CDR3 reads TGTGCCACTGGACAGGGCCGGAACAATCAGCCCCAGCATTTT. Based on the CDR3 plus reference TRBV19 and TRBJ1-5, the full variable domain is DGGITQSPKYLFRKEGQNVTLSCEQNLNHDAMYWYRQDPGQGLRLIYYSQIVNDFQKGDIAEGYSVSREKKESFPLTVTSAQKNPTAFYLCATGQGRNNQPQHFGDGTRLSIL.

This chain connects TRBV15 to TRBJ2-1, with 7 bases that match TRBD1. This CDR3 is 16 amino acids long. The trim removed 0 bases at V and 7 bases at J, leaving 9 bases unmatched. Germline V gene lookup returns CDR1 LNHNV and CDR2 YYDKDF (reference sequence). The CDR3 here is CATSRDRGGAWNEQFF. The CDR3 nucleotides read TGTGCCACCAGCAGAGATAGAGGGGGCGCGTGGAATGAGCAGTTCTTC.

V usage is TRBV4-2 and J usage is TRBJ2-1, with 8 bases fitting TRBD1. The CDR3 contains 14 residues. J lost 9 bases, V lost 0 bases, and 4 bases had no gene match. Germline assignment: CDR1 LGHNA and CDR2 YNFKEQ. In nucleotides, the CDR3 is TGTGCCAGCAGCCAAGACCAGGGGGCGCTTGAGCAGTTCTTC. Protein sequence: CASSQDQGALEQFF.

This clone was seen a handful of times. The gene calls are TRBV21-1 and TRBJ1-6; TRBD1, the table's D call, lacks a check against the DNA. TRBV21-1 represents a pseudogene. The CDR3 is 20 amino acids. The CDR3 loop is CASSLRDVDSESSYNSPLHF. The CDR3 nucleotides are TGTGCCAGCAGCCTCCGAGATGTAGACAGCGAGAGCTCCTATAATTCACCCCTCCACTTT.

This CDR3 is CASSHGTSRLGEQFF. The CDR3 DNA is TGTGCCAGCAGCCATGGGACTAGCCGCCTCGGTGAGCAGTTCTTC. The chain combines TRBV7-3 with TRBJ2-1; TRBD2 matches at 9 bases. V was clipped by 5 bases and J by 9 bases; unmatched bases: 11. The CDR3 consists of 15 residues. Looked up from germline, CDR1 is SGHTA and CDR2 is FQGTGA. Filled out from reference TRBV7-3 and TRBJ2-1, the complete variable domain reads GAGVSQTPSNKVTEKGKYVELRCDPISGHTALYWYRQSLGQGPEFLIYFQGTGAADDSGLPNDRFFAVRPEGSVSTLKIQRTERGDSAVYLCASSHGTSRLGEQFFGPGTRLTVL.

This clone occurred a few times. The chain recombines TRBV27 with TRBJ1-2, with a possible D match to TRBD1 (6 bases). Trimming removed 1 base at V and 2 bases at J, with 11 bases between. Germline V gene data show CDR1 as MNHEY and CDR2 as SMNVEV (reference sequence). This CDR3 region has 15 residues. In nucleotides, the CDR3 is TGTGCCAGCAGTTTATGGGGGGGGGCGAACTATGGCTACACCTTC. Protein: CASSLWGGANYGYTF.

The chain links TRBV11-3 to TRBJ2-7; D is unresolved. Looked up from germline, CDR1 is SGHNT and CDR2 is YENEEA. V lost 1 base and J 2 bases, leaving 15 bases between the germline ends. This CDR3 is built from 16 residues. The CDR3 region is CASSLGGPLGTYEQYF. The CDR3 DNA reads TGTGCCAGCAGCTTAGGAGGCCCCCTGGGTACCTACGAGCAGTACTTC.

This chain uses TRBV6-2 or TRBV6-3 with TRBJ2-3; the D gene is possibly TRBD2 (5 bases). Per germline, CDR1 MNHEY and CDR2 SVGEGT. Deletions cut 2 bases from V and 4 bases from J, with 19 bases between. The CDR3 loop spans 17 amino acids. CDR3 amino acids: CASSYRRGRADADTQYF. The CDR3 region has the DNA TGTGCCAGCAGTTACCGGCGTGGTAGAGCGGACGCAGATACGCAGTATTTT.

The CDR3 loop is CASSKGEAFF. Here the CDR3 DNA reads TGTGCCAGTAGTAAAGGTGAAGCTTTCTTT. V gene TRBV19 combines with J gene TRBJ1-1; the D is unclear. Germline V CDR1 and CDR2: LNHDA, SQIVND (reference sequence). This CDR3 contains 10 residues. Trimming took 4 bases from V and 7 from J, leaving 4 bases between them.

The chain is built from TRBV2 and TRBJ2-3; 11 positions agree with TRBD1. Germline V lookup: CDR1 SNHLY, CDR2 FYNNEI. CDR3 length equals 14 residues. V was clipped by 7 bases and J by 4 bases; unmatched bases: 4. CDR3 sequence reads: CASNGDRGSDTQYF. The DNA for the CDR3 is TGTGCCAGCAACGGGGACAGGGGGTCAGATACGCAGTATTTT.

The rearrangement links TRBV3-1 (or the pseudogene TRBV3-2) to TRBJ1-2; 9 nucleotides align to TRBD1. J lost 7 bases, V lost 3 bases, and 6 bases had no gene match. Germline V gene sequence: CDR1 LGHDT, CDR2 YNNKEL (reference sequence). CDR3 length: 14 residues. The CDR3 here is CASSQIQGAGGYTF. CDR3 in DNA: TGTGCCAGCAGCCAGATACAGGGGGCGGGTGGCTACACCTTC.

The chain couples TRBV19 to TRBJ2-7; 8 nucleotides match TRBD1. CDR1 is LNHDA and CDR2 is SQIVND in the germline V gene (reference sequence). V dropped 4 bases and J dropped 3; count of bases not matched to a gene: 8. The length of the CDR3 is 15 residues. CDR3 protein: CASSTLIGQGYEQYF. The CDR3 bases are TGTGCCAGTAGTACCCTTATTGGACAGGGCTACGAGCAGTACTTC.

The V call is TRBV5-4, the J call TRBJ1-6, with D perhaps matching TRBD1 (5 bases). Germline values: CDR1 SGHNT, CDR2 YYREEE (reference sequence). Trimming cost V 0 bases and J 9 bases, with 16 bases left between them. The CDR3 length is 16 residues. CDR3 amino acids: CASSLGDRGIGSPLHF. The CDR3 DNA sequence: TGTGCCAGCAGCTTGGGGGACCGAGGAATAGGTTCACCCCTCCACTTT.